These 31 T cell receptor beta chains share one sample of origin, sequenced in a study of T cell responses to AZD1222 COVID-19 vaccine (dated by TCRdb to 2020 to 2023). Preparation of the library involved the immunoSEQ multiplex PCR assay. Imported from immuneACCESS, the table was reduced by TCRdb to in-frame sequences with V and J called. These copies leave out some clones; in studies compared against another copy, an unresolved V gene accounts for under half, and the cause of the remainder is not known. Within this sample are about 150,000 clones, with 80% to 90% of them counted one time only. The ten largest account for approximately 7.2% of the sample. The sample's time point, from its label and the paper: sample from adult after SARS-CoV-2 infection, after symptom onset. The sample was peripheral blood, taken after recovery from COVID-19. The origin of the receptors is an adult who had recovered from COVID-19.

J is TRBJ2-3 and V is TRBV5-4; tentative D call: TRBD2 (5 bases). Per the germline V gene, CDR1 is SGHNT and CDR2 is YYREEE (reference sequence). This CDR3 spans 13 amino acids. With 0 bases removed from V and 8 bases from J, the gap between germline ends came to 10 bases. The CDR3 coding sequence is TGTGCCAGCAGCTTGGGGCGTGAGGGTACGCAGTATTTT. Translated: CASSLGREGTQYF.

The chain couples TRBV24-1 to TRBJ1-3, with a tentative D call TRBD1 (5 bases). The CDR3 consists of 15 residues. The V end was cut by 9 bases, the J end by 0 bases, with 14 bases between. Germline V gene data show CDR1 as KGHDR and CDR2 as SFDVKD. This CDR3 reads CATAKGRDSGNTIYF. The CDR3, as DNA: TGTGCCACCGCAAAGGGGAGGGACTCTGGAAACACCATATATTTT.

This CDR3 is CASSLPQGYSGNTIYF. In DNA, the CDR3 is TGTGCCAGCAGCCTCCCCCAGGGCTACTCTGGAAACACCATATATTTT. The chain combines TRBV7-2 with TRBJ1-3; D possibly corresponds to TRBD1 (5 bases). The V end was cut by 5 bases, the J end by 0 bases, with 14 bases between. This CDR3 comprises 16 residues. CDR1 SGHTA and CDR2 FQGNSA come from the germline V gene.

This clone was counted between two and nine times. J is TRBJ1-1 and V is TRBV5-1; a weak D match, TRBD1 (6 bases). CDR1 is SGHRS and CDR2 is YFSETQ in the germline V gene. V lost 5 bases and J lost 1, with 12 bases in between. The CDR3 extends over 14 amino acids. CDR3 residues: CASRRPGENTEAFF. CDR3 DNA: TGCGCCAGCAGACGCCCAGGGGAGAACACTGAAGCTTTCTTT. The full variable domain, its missing parts supplied by reference TRBV5-1 and TRBJ1-1, is KAGVTQTPRYLIKTRGQQVTLSCSPISGHRSVSWYQQTPGQGLQFLFEYFSETQRNKGNFPGRFSGRQFSNSRSEMNVSTLELGDSALYLCASRRPGENTEAFFGQGTRLTVV.

This chain connects TRBV18 to TRBJ2-5, with 8 bases matching TRBD1. V trimming: 1 base; J trimming: 4 bases; junction bases outside the gene matches: 5. The length of the CDR3 is 15 residues. Germline V lookup: CDR1 KGHSH, CDR2 LQKENI. CDR3 sequence: CASSPQRTGRETQYF. The CDR3 DNA is TGTGCCAGCTCACCACAAAGGACAGGGCGAGAGACCCAGTACTTC.

This chain links TRBV3-1 (or the pseudogene TRBV3-2) with TRBJ1-2; TRBD1 matches at 11 bases. CDR1 is LGHDT, CDR2 YNNKEL, per germline (reference sequence). This CDR3 is built from 13 residues. The junction had 3 bases not matched to a gene; V was cut back by 5 bases and J by 7 bases. The CDR3 sequence: CASSGQGAGGYTF. In DNA, the CDR3 is TGTGCCAGCAGCGGACAGGGGGCAGGTGGCTACACCTTC.

There are a few counts of this clone. The CDR3 DNA reads TGTGCCAGCAGTGGACTAGCGGGGGGGTACAATGAGCAGTTCTTC. Encoded protein: CASSGLAGGYNEQFF. This chain uses TRBV6-4 with TRBJ2-1; 14 bases are shared with TRBD2. The CDR3 sequence is 15 residues long. Germline V lookup: CDR1 MRHNA, CDR2 SNTAGT. V dropped 4 bases and J dropped 4; count of bases not matched to a gene: 0.

The sample holds one count of this clone. The chain employs TRBV4-1 and TRBJ1-2, with 12 bases aligning to TRBD1. The CDR3 is 18 amino acids. J gave up 6 bases and V 0 bases, and 11 bases lay outside the gene matches. Germline V gene sequence: CDR1 MGHRA, CDR2 YSYEKL. The CDR3 loop reads CASSQEGGQGAYSDGYTF. The CDR3 region has the DNA TGCGCCAGCAGCCAAGAAGGGGGACAGGGGGCGTATTCGGATGGCTACACCTTC.

A single count supports this clone. The genes are TRBV5-1 and TRBJ2-2, with TRBD1 matching over 7 bases. The germline V gene encodes CDR1 SGHRS and CDR2 YFSETQ. The CDR3 has 17 amino acids. Trimming cost V 4 bases and J 0 bases; bases outside gene matches: 9. The CDR3: CASSQRTGTANTGELFF. The CDR3 coding sequence is TGCGCCAGCAGCCAAAGGACCGGGACAGCGAACACCGGGGAGCTGTTTTTT.

The rearrangement uses TRBV10-2 and TRBJ1-1, with 9 bases aligning to TRBD1. The CDR3 spans 15 residues. From germline, CDR1 is WSHSY and CDR2 SAAADI. V lost 3 bases and J lost 5; bases outside the gene matches: 7. The CDR3 nucleotides are TGCGCCAGCAGTGACGGACAGGGGACTGGGACTGAAGCTTTCTTT. Translating it yields CASSDGQGTGTEAFF.

The chain is built from TRBV13 and TRBJ2-2; D gene unclear. CDR3 length: 15 amino acids. Trimming took off 3 bases at V and 0 bases at J, with 8 bases between the two ends. The germline V gene has CDR1 PRHDT and CDR2 FYEKMQ (reference sequence). The CDR3 reads CASSLGLSNTGELFF. CDR3 DNA sequence: TGTGCCAGCAGCTTGGGCCTATCGAACACCGGGGAGCTGTTTTTT. Based on the CDR3 plus reference TRBV13 and TRBJ2-2, the full variable domain is AAGVIQSPRHLIKEKRETATLKCYPIPRHDTVYWYQQGPGQDPQFLISFYEKMQSDKGSIPDRFSAQQFSDYHSELNMSSLELGDSALYFCASSLGLSNTGELFFGEGSRLTVL.

The V call is TRBV6-1, the J call TRBJ2-5; weak D call: TRBD1 (5 bases). CDR1 MNHNS and CDR2 SASEGT come from the germline V gene. The CDR3 runs 17 residues. With 4 bases removed from V and 4 bases from J, the gap between germline ends came to 22 bases. CDR3 protein: CASSGPRQLYPSETQYF. CDR3 bases: TGTGCCAGCAGTGGCCCTCGACAGTTATACCCCTCAGAGACCCAGTACTTC.

The chain carries TRBV18 and TRBJ1-2, with TRBD1 matching 12 bases. Per the germline V gene, CDR1 is KGHSH and CDR2 is LQKENI. Trimming cost V 2 bases and J 6 bases; bases outside gene matches: 4. The CDR3 covers 15 residues. CDR3 DNA sequence: TGTGCCAGCTCACCAGGGACAGGGGGCGTTCATGGCTACACCTTC. Its protein is CASSPGTGGVHGYTF.

The chain couples TRBV28 to TRBJ1-5; D ambiguous. Trimming removed 6 bases from V and 4 bases from J, with 10 bases in between. From germline, CDR1 is MDHEN and CDR2 SYDVKM. The CDR3 sequence is 13 residues long. CDR3 amino acids: CASSLGRNQPQHF. CDR3 coding DNA: TGTGCCAGCAGCCTAGGACGGAATCAGCCCCAGCATTTT.

The chain joins TRBV6-2 or TRBV6-3 to TRBJ1-1; no clear D. Trimming pared 6 bases from V and 0 bases from J, leaving 8 bases between. The CDR3 has 13 amino acids. CDR1 and CDR2 from the germline V gene are MNHEY and SVGEGT. CDR3 bases: TGTGCCAGCAGCCTAACTTTGAACACTGAAGCTTTCTTT. It yields the protein CASSLTLNTEAFF.

The chain combines TRBV28 with TRBJ1-5, with D possibly matching TRBD1 (5 bases). Trimming shortened V by 2 bases and J by 6 bases, and 11 bases separated the two germline ends. The CDR3 sequence is 14 residues long. CDR1 MDHEN and CDR2 SYDVKM come from the germline V gene. The chain's CDR3 is CASSLHFQGQPQHF. The DNA for the CDR3 is TGTGCCAGCAGTTTACATTTCCAGGGTCAGCCCCAGCATTTT.

The chain employs TRBV28 and TRBJ1-1, with D perhaps matching TRBD1 (5 bases). Germline values: CDR1 MDHEN, CDR2 SYDVKM. The CDR3 sequence is 17 residues long. V lost 5 bases to trimming and J lost 0 bases, with 19 bases between them. The CDR3 here is CASSPRRGTWLNTEAFF. In DNA form, the CDR3 reads TGTGCCAGCAGTCCACGCCGAGGGACGTGGTTGAACACTGAAGCTTTCTTT.

The V call is TRBV27, the J call TRBJ2-5; 11 nucleotides align to TRBD1. Germline loops: CDR1 MNHEY, CDR2 SMNVEV (reference sequence). The CDR3 is 16 amino acids. The V segment lost 6 bases and the J segment 7 bases; nucleotides outside the gene matches: 13. The CDR3 nucleotides are TGTGCCAGCAGCTCCGGGACAGGGGGATGGATCGGGACCCAGTACTTC. Its protein product is CASSSGTGGWIGTQYF.

The chain links TRBV29-1 to TRBJ2-5; D gene uncertain. From germline, CDR1 is SQVTM and CDR2 ANQGSEA. V was pared by 5 bases and J by 3 bases, with 10 bases between. The CDR3 spans 12 residues. CDR3 loop: CSVYKVEETQYF. The CDR3 DNA reads TGCAGCGTTTACAAGGTGGAAGAGACCCAGTACTTC.

This sequence joins TRBV6-2 or TRBV6-3 and TRBJ2-1, with 7 nucleotides matching TRBD2. The CDR3 sequence is 19 residues long. With V trimmed by 3 bases and J by 0 bases, 14 bases remained unmatched. The germline CDR1 and CDR2 sequences are MNHEY and SVGEGT. This CDR3 reads CASSYPGMGQRGSYNEQFF. The CDR3 nucleotides read TGTGCCAGCAGTTATCCCGGAATGGGCCAGCGGGGCTCCTACAATGAGCAGTTCTTC.

Remarks on this clone: Other DNA variants within this sample encode the same CDR3. The genes are TRBV5-1 and TRBJ2-5, with D tentatively TRBD2 (5 bases). There are 13 residues in the CDR3. V lost 0 bases and J lost 5, with 8 bases in between. Germline CDR1 is SGHRS and CDR2 is YFSETQ. The CDR3 DNA reads TGCGCCAGCAGCTTGGTTGGGGAGGAGACCCAGTACTTC. It yields the protein CASSLVGEETQYF.

This chain joins TRBV19 and TRBJ2-3; D not certain. The V gene lost 2 bases and the J gene lost 5 bases, with 5 bases spanning the gap. This CDR3 has 12 amino acids. The germline V gene encodes CDR1 LNHDA and CDR2 SQIVND (reference sequence). The chain's CDR3 is CASSISEDTQYF. The CDR3 DNA reads TGTGCCAGTAGTATATCTGAAGATACGCAGTATTTT.

V is TRBV10-3 and J is TRBJ2-3, with D tentatively TRBD1 (5 bases). Per the germline V gene, CDR1 is ENHRY and CDR2 is SYGVKD. CDR3 length: 16 residues. The V end was cut by 4 bases, the J end by 2 bases, with 16 bases between. The CDR3 coding sequence is TGTGCCATCAGTGGGCCAGGACAACCACCCACAGATACGCAGTATTTT. It is translated as CAISGPGQPPTDTQYF.

The DNA of the CDR3 is TGTGTCAGAAGCTTAGAGCGCGGACAGAACTACGAGCAGTACTTC. Protein sequence: CVRSLERGQNYEQYF. This chain connects TRBV7-5 to TRBJ2-7; the table assigns TRBD1, which was not confirmed against the DNA. TRBV7-5 is a listed pseudogene. This CDR3 spans 15 amino acids.

This clone was seen once. The chain is built from TRBV29-1 and TRBJ2-5, with a tentative D call TRBD2 (6 bases). Trimming took off 5 bases at V and 4 bases at J, with 17 bases between the two ends. The CDR3 spans 14 residues. Germline assignment: CDR1 SQVTM and CDR2 ANQGSEA. CDR3: CSVLYGRRGETQYF. Here the CDR3 DNA reads TGCAGCGTTTTGTACGGGAGACGAGGAGAGACCCAGTACTTC.

This chain joins TRBV23-1 and TRBJ1-6; D call uncertain. TRBV23-1 is marked as an open reading frame, function uncertain. CDR3 size: 15 residues. Trimming left V 2 bases short and J 9 bases short, with 14 bases between. The CDR3 loop reads CASSQESGRGSPLHF. In DNA form, the CDR3 reads TGCGCCAGCAGTCAAGAATCGGGTCGAGGTTCACCCCTCCACTTT.

This rearrangement joins TRBV4-1 to TRBJ2-7; 10 bases are a match to TRBD1. The V gene's germline CDR1 is MGHRA and CDR2 YSYEKL. The J segment lost 6 bases and the V segment lost 0 bases, leaving 5 bases of the junction unmatched. The CDR3 consists of 15 residues. This chain's CDR3 is CASSQEPGQGSEQYF. The CDR3, as DNA: TGCGCCAGCAGCCAAGAGCCGGGACAGGGGAGCGAGCAGTACTTC.

The V call is TRBV28, the J call TRBJ2-3; D might be TRBD2 (5 bases). The CDR3 covers 15 residues. V shed 3 bases and J shed 4 bases, with 14 bases lying between them. CDR1 and CDR2 (germline): MDHEN, SYDVKM. DNA of the CDR3: TGTGCCAGCAGTTTTTTCCGGGATCATGCAGATACGCAGTATTTT. Its translation: CASSFFRDHADTQYF.

This clone was observed once. Other DNA sequences in the same sample also yield this CDR3. This chain uses TRBV7-8 with TRBJ2-1; TRBD2 matches 9 bases. The length of the CDR3 is 16 residues. Unmatched junction bases numbered 12, after V lost 5 bases and J lost 7 bases. CDR1 and CDR2 (germline): SGHVS, FQNEAQ. The CDR3 spells CASSATGTSTSNEQFF. The CDR3 coding sequence is TGTGCCAGCAGCGCGACCGGGACTAGCACGTCAAATGAGCAGTTCTTC.

The chain combines TRBV7-2 with TRBJ2-5; 7 positions agree with TRBD2. The CDR3 contains 14 residues. With V trimmed by 7 bases and J by 4 bases, 9 bases remained unmatched. CDR1 SGHTA and CDR2 FQGNSA come from the germline V gene. The CDR3 sequence: CASKGMAGVETQYF. In DNA form, the CDR3 reads TGTGCCAGCAAGGGTATGGCGGGGGTAGAGACCCAGTACTTC.

The chain couples TRBV9 to TRBJ2-7, with 8 bases identical to TRBD1. Germline CDR1 and CDR2: SGDLS and YYNGEE. This CDR3 has 15 amino acids. The V gene end was trimmed by 4 bases and the J gene end by 7 bases; junction bases not matched to a gene: 13. The CDR3 nucleotides are TGTGCCAGCAGCTCACTTGGACAGGGCCGTGAGGAGCAGTACTTC. Residues: CASSSLGQGREEQYF.